These 3 T cell receptor beta chains originate from one sample sequenced in a study of immune characterization of retroperitoneal liposarcoma. TCRdb independently ran MiXCR on the PCR reads; one entry per CDR3 protein. The table has roughly 20,000 distinct CDR3 sequences, around 40% seen once. The sample taken for sequencing was blood. The receptors were gathered from a male donor with retroperitoneal liposarcoma.

This clonotype has a handful of counts. The CDR3 protein is CASSEDGGSSYEQYF. The CDR3 region has the DNA TGTGCCAGCAGTGAAGACGGTGGCAGCTCCTACGAGCAGTACTTC. The rearrangement joins TRBV6-1 to TRBJ2-7; no firm D call. Trimming shortened V by 1 base and J by 0 bases, and 10 bases separated the two germline ends. The length of the CDR3 is 15 residues. Germline V gene sequence: CDR1 MNHNS, CDR2 SASEGT.

This clonotype was recorded many times. This chain links TRBV12-3 or TRBV12-4 with TRBJ2-7; D gene unclear. Trimming stripped 3 bases from V and 0 bases from J, with 12 bases between. This CDR3 is built from 15 residues. The CDR3 sequence: CASSLGAAISYEQYF. CDR3 in DNA: TGTGCCAGCAGTTTGGGTGCAGCCATCTCCTACGAGCAGTACTTC.

This clonotype is a singleton in its sample. The rearrangement joins TRBV12-3 or TRBV12-4 to TRBJ2-1; 12 positions agree with TRBD2. Gene TRBJ2-5 matches the end of the DNA better, so the J call may be wrong. The CDR3 sequence is 15 residues long. CDR3 region: CASSLELAGGETQYF. Written as DNA, the CDR3 is TGTGCCAGCAGTTTAGAACTAGCGGGAGGAGAGACCCAGTACTTC.